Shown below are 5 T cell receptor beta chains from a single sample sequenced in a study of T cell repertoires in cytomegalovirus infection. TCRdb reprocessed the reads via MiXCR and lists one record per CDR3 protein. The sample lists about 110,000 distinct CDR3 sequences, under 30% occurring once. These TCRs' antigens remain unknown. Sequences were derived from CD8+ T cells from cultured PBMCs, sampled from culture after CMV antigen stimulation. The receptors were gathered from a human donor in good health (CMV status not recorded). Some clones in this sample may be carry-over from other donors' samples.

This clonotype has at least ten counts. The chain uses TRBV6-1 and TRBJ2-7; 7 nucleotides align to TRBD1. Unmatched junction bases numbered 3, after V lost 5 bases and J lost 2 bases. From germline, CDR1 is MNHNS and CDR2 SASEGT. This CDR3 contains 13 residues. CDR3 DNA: TGTGCCAGCAGTCCGACAGGGACCTACGAGCAGTACTTC. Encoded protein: CASSPTGTYEQYF.

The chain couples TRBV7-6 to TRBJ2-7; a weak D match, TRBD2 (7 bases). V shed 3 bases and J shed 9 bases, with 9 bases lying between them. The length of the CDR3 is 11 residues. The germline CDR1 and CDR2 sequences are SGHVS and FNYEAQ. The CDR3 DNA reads TGTGCCAGCAGCTTGGGGGGGGCGCAGTACTTC. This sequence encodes CASSLGGAQYF.

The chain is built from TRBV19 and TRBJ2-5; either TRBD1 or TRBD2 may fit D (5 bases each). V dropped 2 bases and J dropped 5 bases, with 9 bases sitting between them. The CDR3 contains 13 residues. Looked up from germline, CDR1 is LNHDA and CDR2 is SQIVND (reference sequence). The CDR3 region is CASSILGVETQYF. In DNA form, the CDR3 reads TGTGCCAGTAGTATACTGGGGGTGGAGACCCAGTACTTC. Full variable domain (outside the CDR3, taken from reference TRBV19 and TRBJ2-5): DGGITQSPKYLFRKEGQNVTLSCEQNLNHDAMYWYRQDPGQGLRLIYYSQIVNDFQKGDIAEGYSVSREKKESFPLTVTSAQKNPTAFYLCASSILGVETQYFGPGTRLLVL.

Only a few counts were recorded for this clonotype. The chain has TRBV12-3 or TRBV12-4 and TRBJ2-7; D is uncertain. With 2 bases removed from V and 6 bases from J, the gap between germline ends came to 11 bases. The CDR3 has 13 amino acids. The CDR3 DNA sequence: TGTGCCAGCAGTTTATCGTATGACTTCGAGCAGTACTTC. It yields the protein CASSLSYDFEQYF.

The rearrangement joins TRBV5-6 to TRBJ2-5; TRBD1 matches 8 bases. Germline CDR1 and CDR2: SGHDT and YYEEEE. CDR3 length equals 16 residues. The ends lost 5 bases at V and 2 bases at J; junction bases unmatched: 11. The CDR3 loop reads CASSRFGTGNQETQYF. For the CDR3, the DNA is TGTGCCAGCAGTCGCTTCGGGACAGGCAATCAAGAGACCCAGTACTTC.